What follows describes a single TCR beta chain. The data were obtained in a study of blood T cells in healthy people across ages. On the study more broadly: Capturing about one barcoded beta molecule per two T cells was achieved by template switching.

Together with a sample-barcoded 5' primer, a J-beta primer mix was included in a second PCR lasting roughly 6 to 12 cycles. TCRdb itself ran the 5' RACE reads through MiXCR, one entry per CDR3 protein. The sample holds fewer than 2,000,000 distinct CDR3 sequences; more than 35% are singletons and the top ten take 23%. PBMCs numbering at least 7 million were isolated per sample. The CDR3 covers 13 residues. V was cut by 2 bases and J by 11 bases, with 15 bases left in between. The germline gives CDR1 MNHEY, CDR2 SVGAGI. The V gene is TRBV6-5, the J gene TRBJ2-5; D assignment may be TRBD1 or TRBD2 (5 bases each). Material: blood. The sequence came from a human donor in good health. In DNA form, the CDR3 reads TGTGCCAGCAGTTACCACAGCTTGGGGGAGCAGTACTTC. Translating gives CASSYHSLGEQYF.